These 28 T cell receptor beta chains were sequenced from one sample in a study of post-analysis software for immune sequencing data. Unique molecular identifiers were built into the TCR beta cDNA libraries. TCRdb used MiXCR to reprocess the PCR reads, holding one entry per CDR3 protein. The sample consists of around 710,000 distinct CDR3 sequences, about 43% of them appearing once. Findings and limits, study-wide: In patients, about 5 TRBV segments were more frequent than in controls, with TRBV5-6, TRBV5-1 and TRBV20-1 among them.

The antigens these receptors bind are not known. The sample comprised blood. The receptors stem from a girl aged 10 to 17 with multiple sclerosis.

This rearrangement joins TRBV9 to TRBJ1-6; tentatively, D is TRBD1 (5 bases). Trimming left V 0 bases short and J 10 bases short, with 8 bases between. This CDR3 comprises 13 residues. The germline V gene encodes CDR1 SGDLS and CDR2 YYNGEE. CDR3 sequence: CASSVGGLSPLHF. CDR3 sequence (DNA): TGTGCCAGCAGCGTAGGGGGGTTGTCACCCCTCCACTTT.

The chain carries TRBV24-1 and TRBJ2-4; D may be TRBD1 (5 bases). Trimming removed 1 base at V and 0 bases at J, with 15 bases between. The CDR3 sequence is 18 residues long. Germline V gene lookup returns CDR1 KGHDR and CDR2 SFDVKD. The CDR3 region has the DNA TGTGCCACCAGTGATTTACCCGACAGCCTTCTAGCCAAAAACATTCAGTACTTC. This sequence encodes CATSDLPDSLLAKNIQYF.

The CDR3 is CASSTTGAQPQHF. The CDR3 coding sequence is TGTGCCAGCAGTACGACAGGGGCTCAGCCCCAGCATTTT. The V call is TRBV12-3 or TRBV12-4, the J call TRBJ1-5, with 8 bases fitting TRBD1. The ends lost 5 bases at V and 6 bases at J; junction bases unmatched: 3. The CDR3 loop spans 13 amino acids.

The chain combines TRBV20-1 with TRBJ2-3; 14 nucleotides match TRBD2. Germline CDR1 is DFQATT and CDR2 is SNEGSKA (reference sequence). Unmatched junction bases numbered 9, after V lost 0 bases and J lost 4 bases. The CDR3 extends over 18 amino acids. This CDR3 reads CSARDGYSTSGRADTQYF. The CDR3 nucleotides are TGCAGTGCTAGAGATGGTTACTCGACTAGCGGGAGGGCAGATACGCAGTATTTT.

The chain employs TRBV6-1 and TRBJ2-1, with 7 bases lining up with TRBD1. The length of the CDR3 is 13 residues. Germline trimming cut 3 bases from V and 6 bases from J; bases unmatched to any gene: 2. Germline values: CDR1 MNHNS, CDR2 SASEGT. CDR3 nucleotide sequence: TGTGCCAGCAGTGATTACAGGGGCAATGAGCAGTTCTTC. It encodes CASSDYRGNEQFF.

This clonotype has just a few counts. The V call is TRBV4-1, the J call TRBJ1-2; D is ambiguous. The CDR3 length is 14 residues. Deletions cut 0 bases from V and 7 bases from J, with 12 bases between. Germline assignment: CDR1 MGHRA and CDR2 YSYEKL. The CDR3 DNA sequence: TGCGCCAGCAGCCAAGAGGTGGCAGTTATTGGCTACACCTTC. It translates to CASSQEVAVIGYTF.

This clonotype has only a few counts. The V call is TRBV3-1, the J call TRBJ2-7; 13 bases align to TRBD2. Germline CDR1 reads LGHDT; CDR2 reads YNNKEL (reference sequence). This CDR3 has 15 amino acids. Germline trimming cut 4 bases from V and 3 bases from J; bases unmatched to any gene: 3. This CDR3 reads CASSLGTSGNYEQYF. CDR3 sequence (DNA): TGTGCCAGCAGCCTCGGGACTAGCGGGAACTACGAGCAGTACTTC.

This clonotype was seen only a few times. This chain joins TRBV12-3 or TRBV12-4 and TRBJ1-2, with D hard to call. V was pared by 6 bases and J by 2 bases, with 10 bases between. This CDR3 region has 13 residues. CDR3 amino acids: CASRGDGNYGYTF. The CDR3 DNA is TGTGCCAGCAGGGGCGACGGAAACTATGGCTACACCTTC.

The DNA for the CDR3 is TGTGCCAGCAGTTTTATACAGGGTAGCACAGATACGCAGTATTTT. The encoded protein is CASSFIQGSTDTQYF. The chain is built from TRBV7-9 and TRBJ2-3; possibly TRBD1 for D (6 bases). Between the trimmed V and J ends, which lost 6 bases and 0 bases, there was a span of 13 bases. CDR3 length: 15 amino acids. CDR1 is SEHNR and CDR2 is FQNEAQ in the germline V gene (reference sequence).

The J gene is TRBJ2-5, the V gene TRBV24-1, with a tentative D call TRBD1 (5 bases). V was cut by 8 bases and J by 5 bases, with 14 bases left in between. The CDR3 runs to 13 residues. The V gene's germline CDR1 is KGHDR and CDR2 SFDVKD. As DNA, the CDR3 is TGTGCCACCAATAACGGCCAGGGCGAGACCCAGTACTTC. Protein sequence: CATNNGQGETQYF.

The rearrangement joins TRBV27 to TRBJ2-5, with D perhaps matching TRBD2 (5 bases). Germline-derived CDR1 and CDR2 are MNHEY and SMNVEV (reference sequence). This CDR3 is 15 amino acids long. V shed 2 bases and J shed 4 bases, with 14 bases lying between them. The CDR3 bases are TGTGCCAGCAGTTTACGCAGAGGGTCCCCAGAGACCCAGTACTTC. This encodes CASSLRRGSPETQYF.

V usage is TRBV12-3 or TRBV12-4 and J usage is TRBJ2-1, with 11 positions matching TRBD2. CDR3 size: 16 residues. V dropped 5 bases and J dropped 4; count of bases not matched to a gene: 7. The CDR3 nucleotides are TGTGCCAGCAGTAGAATAGCGGGAGGGCCTTACAATGAGCAGTTCTTC. Amino acids: CASSRIAGGPYNEQFF.

The J gene is TRBJ2-7, the V gene TRBV10-2, with 11 positions matching TRBD1. Trimming cost V 6 bases and J 1 base; bases outside gene matches: 5. The germline V gene has CDR1 WSHSY and CDR2 SAAADI. The CDR3 covers 15 residues. The CDR3 region is CASSHRDRGSYEQYF. The CDR3 region has the DNA TGCGCCAGCAGCCACCGGGACAGGGGGTCCTACGAGCAGTACTTC.

This CDR3 is CASSSPGQVKAAYEQYF. In DNA, the CDR3 is TGTGCCAGCAGTTCCCCCGGTCAGGTCAAAGCAGCGTACGAGCAGTACTTC. The chain employs TRBV7-9 and TRBJ2-7; no clear D. Germline CDR1 is SEHNR and CDR2 is FQNEAQ (reference sequence). With 6 bases removed from V and 4 bases from J, the gap between germline ends came to 25 bases. The CDR3 spans 17 residues.

The rearrangement joins TRBV4-3 to TRBJ2-1; 10 nucleotides match TRBD2. CDR1 LGHNA and CDR2 YSLEER come from the germline V gene. The CDR3 has 16 residues. V lost 0 bases, J lost 9 bases, and 8 bases stayed unmatched. The CDR3 region is CASSQDLLAGVGEQFF. In DNA form, the CDR3 reads TGCGCCAGCAGCCAAGATCTCCTAGCGGGAGTTGGTGAGCAGTTCTTC.

With regard to this clonotype: One junction end disagrees with the germline gene, perhaps due to a read error. V gene TRBV6-1 combines with J gene TRBJ2-5; D gene unclear. CDR3 length equals 16 residues. The V gene's germline CDR1 is MNHNS and CDR2 SASEGT. The CDR3 region is CASSVGSRTFQETRYF. In DNA form, the CDR3 reads TGTGCCAGCAGTGTAGGGTCCAGAACCTTCCAAGAGACCCGGTACTTC.

J is TRBJ2-7 and V is TRBV20-1; 9 bases map to TRBD1. V shed 6 bases, J shed 6 bases, and the junction held 12 bases outside the gene matches. In germline, CDR1 is DFQATT, CDR2 SNEGSKA (reference sequence). The CDR3 has 14 residues. This chain's CDR3 is CSAQWRGQGTEQYF. The DNA of the CDR3 is TGCAGTGCGCAATGGAGAGGACAGGGGACCGAGCAGTACTTC.

This rearrangement joins TRBV28 to TRBJ2-7; D may correspond to TRBD1 or TRBD2 (5 bases each). CDR3 size: 15 residues. From germline, CDR1 is MDHEN and CDR2 SYDVKM. The V gene lost 7 bases and the J gene lost 0 bases, with 16 bases spanning the gap. Written as DNA, the CDR3 is TGTGCCAGCACCTCCCGGGACCTATTCTCCTACGAGCAGTACTTC. Amino acids: CASTSRDLFSYEQYF.

This sequence joins TRBV2 and TRBJ2-5; unclear D gene. This CDR3 comprises 14 residues. Trimming took 4 bases from V and 1 from J, leaving 10 bases between them. Germline V gene lookup returns CDR1 SNHLY and CDR2 FYNNEI. CDR3: CASSVRATQETQYF. The CDR3 DNA is TGTGCCAGCAGTGTCCGGGCAACCCAAGAGACCCAGTACTTC. The full variable domain, in which reference TRBV2 and TRBJ2-5 provide the parts outside the CDR3, is EPEVTQTPSHQVTQMGQEVILRCVPISNHLYFYWYRQILGQKVEFLVSFYNNEISEKSEIFDDQFSVERPDGSNFTLKIRSTKLEDSAMYFCASSVRATQETQYFGPGTRLLVL.

This chain links TRBV20-1 with TRBJ2-1; D is perhaps TRBD2 (5 bases). V was cut by 3 bases and J by 4 bases, with 16 bases left in between. This CDR3 region has 15 residues. The germline CDR1 and CDR2 sequences are DFQATT and SNEGSKA (reference sequence). The CDR3 nucleotides read TGCAGTGCTAGCCAAAAAATTAGCGTATACAATGAGCAGTTCTTC. Translated: CSASQKISVYNEQFF.

V is TRBV11-3 and J is TRBJ1-2; 7 nucleotides match TRBD1. CDR1 is SGHNT and CDR2 is YENEEA in the germline V gene. V was pared by 5 bases and J by 6 bases, with 9 bases of the junction left unmatched. CDR3 length: 14 amino acids. CDR3 in DNA: TGTGCCAGCAGCCCCAGGGGGGACCATGATGGCTACACCTTC. Amino acids: CASSPRGDHDGYTF. The whole variable domain, remainder taken from reference TRBV11-3 and TRBJ1-2, is EAGVVQSPRYKIIEKKQPVAFWCNPISGHNTLYWYLQNLGQGPELLIRYENEEAVDDSQLPKDRFSAERLKGVDSTLKIQPAELGDSAVYLCASSPRGDHDGYTFGSGTRLTVV.

The V and J genes are TRBV5-1 and TRBJ2-5; perhaps D is TRBD1 or TRBD2 (5 bases each). This CDR3 has 16 amino acids. V was clipped by 4 bases and J by 1 base, with 17 bases between them. Germline CDR1 SGHRS, CDR2 YFSETQ. The CDR3 nucleotides are TGCGCCAGCAGCCCGGGGACGGCTATGGGCCAAGAGACCCAGTACTTC. Translation gives CASSPGTAMGQETQYF.

A few counts support this clonotype. The genes are TRBV18 and TRBJ1-5, with D unclear. The germline V gene encodes CDR1 KGHSH and CDR2 LQKENI. The CDR3 length is 13 residues. V lost 4 bases to trimming and J lost 5 bases, with 9 bases between them. The CDR3 here is CASSRGSDQPQHF. CDR3 in DNA: TGTGCCAGCTCACGGGGTTCGGATCAGCCCCAGCATTTT. The variable domain in full, completed from reference TRBV18 and TRBJ1-5, reads NAGVMQNPRHLVRRRGQEARLRCSPMKGHSHVYWYRQLPEEGLKFMVYLQKENIIDESGMPKERFSAEFPKEGPSILRIQQVVRGDSAAYFCASSRGSDQPQHFGDGTRLSIL.

This clonotype was counted a few times. The chain has TRBV29-1 and TRBJ2-4, with D possibly matching TRBD1 (6 bases). Germline CDR1 SQVTM, CDR2 ANQGSEA. The V end lost 4 bases, the J end lost 7 bases, and 14 bases lay between the germline ends. The CDR3 length is 13 residues. The CDR3, as DNA: TGCAGCGTTGTGGGGGCAGGTGATAACATTCAGTACTTC. This sequence encodes CSVVGAGDNIQYF. Using reference TRBV29-1 and TRBJ2-4 for the parts outside the CDR3, the full variable domain is SAVISQKPSRDICQRGTSLTIQCQVDSQVTMMFWYRQQPGQSLTLIATANQGSEATYESGFVIDKFPISRPNLTFSTLTVSNMSPEDSSIYLCSVVGAGDNIQYFGAGTRLSVL.

This clonotype was detected only a few times. The CDR3 DNA follows: TGTGCCAGCAACCAGGAGGGTAGCGGGAGATACAATGAGCAGTTCTTC. Protein: CASNQEGSGRYNEQFF. The rearrangement joins TRBV27 to TRBJ2-1, with TRBD2 matching 9 bases. CDR3 length equals 16 residues. Germline lookup yields CDR1 MNHEY and CDR2 SMNVEV (reference sequence). Trimming cost V 7 bases and J 4 bases; bases outside gene matches: 11.

The chain uses TRBV29-1 and TRBJ2-7, with D possibly matching TRBD2 (7 bases). V lost 6 bases and J 4 bases, leaving 13 bases between the germline ends. The CDR3 consists of 12 residues. Germline V gene sequence: CDR1 SQVTM, CDR2 ANQGSEA. CDR3 DNA: TGCAGCGTGTGGGGGGGGCGTTACGAGCAGTACTTC. It translates to CSVWGGRYEQYF.

This clonotype was seen a few times. The chain recombines TRBV29-1 with TRBJ1-1; no definite D call. The CDR3 runs to 12 residues. Trimming removed 3 bases from V and 8 bases from J, with 13 bases in between. In germline, CDR1 is SQVTM, CDR2 ANQGSEA. CDR3 loop: CSVERGGKEAFF. CDR3 coding DNA: TGCAGCGTTGAGCGGGGAGGGAAAGAAGCTTTCTTT.

The rearrangement uses TRBV7-3 and TRBJ1-4; weak D call: TRBD1 (6 bases). Trimming stripped 10 bases from V and 7 bases from J, with 16 bases between. The CDR3 totals 13 residues. Germline CDR1 SGHTA, CDR2 FQGTGA. The CDR3 DNA follows: TGTGCCATCCCGGGACAAGCGGGTGAAAAACTGTTTTTT. Its translation: CAIPGQAGEKLFF.